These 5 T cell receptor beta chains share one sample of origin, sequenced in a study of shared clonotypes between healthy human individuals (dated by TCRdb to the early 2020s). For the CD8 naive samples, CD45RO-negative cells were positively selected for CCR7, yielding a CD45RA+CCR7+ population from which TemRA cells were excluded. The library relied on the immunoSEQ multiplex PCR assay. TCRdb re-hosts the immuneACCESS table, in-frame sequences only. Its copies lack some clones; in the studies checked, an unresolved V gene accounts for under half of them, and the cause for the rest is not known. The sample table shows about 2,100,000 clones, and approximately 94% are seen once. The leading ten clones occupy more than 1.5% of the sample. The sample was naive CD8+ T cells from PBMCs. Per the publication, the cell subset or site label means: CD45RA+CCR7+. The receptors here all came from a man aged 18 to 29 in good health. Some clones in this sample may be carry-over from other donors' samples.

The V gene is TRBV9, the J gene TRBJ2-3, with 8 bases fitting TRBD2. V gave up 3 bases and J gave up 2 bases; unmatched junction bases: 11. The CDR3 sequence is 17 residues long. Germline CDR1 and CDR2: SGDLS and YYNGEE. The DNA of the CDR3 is TGTGCCAGCAGCGACCGAGGACCGGGAGGGCTCACAGATACGCAGTATTTT. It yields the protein CASSDRGPGGLTDTQYF.

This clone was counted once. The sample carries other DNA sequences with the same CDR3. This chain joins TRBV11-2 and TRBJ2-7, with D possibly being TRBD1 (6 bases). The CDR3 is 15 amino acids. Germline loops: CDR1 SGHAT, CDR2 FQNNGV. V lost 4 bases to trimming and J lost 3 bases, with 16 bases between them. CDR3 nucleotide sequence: TGTGCCAGCAGCTCACAGGGTTTGGGTAGCTACGAGCAGTACTTC. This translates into CASSSQGLGSYEQYF.

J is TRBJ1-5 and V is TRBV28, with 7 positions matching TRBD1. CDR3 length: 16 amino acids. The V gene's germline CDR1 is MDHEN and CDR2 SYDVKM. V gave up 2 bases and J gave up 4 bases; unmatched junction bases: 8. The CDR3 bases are TGTGCCAGCAGTTTAACCGGACAGGCCCTAAATCAGCCCCAGCATTTT. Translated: CASSLTGQALNQPQHF. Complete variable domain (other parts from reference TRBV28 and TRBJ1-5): DVKVTQSSRYLVKRTGEKVFLECVQDMDHENMFWYRQDPGLGLRLIYFSYDVKMKEKGDIPEGYSVSREKKERFSLILESASTNQTSMYLCASSLTGQALNQPQHFGDGTRLSIL.

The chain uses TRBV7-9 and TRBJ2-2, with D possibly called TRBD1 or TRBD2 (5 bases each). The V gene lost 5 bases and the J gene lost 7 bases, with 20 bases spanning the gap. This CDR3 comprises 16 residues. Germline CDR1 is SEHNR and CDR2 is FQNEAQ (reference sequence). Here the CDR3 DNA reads TGTGCCAGCAGCCGAGAGACGAGGCAGGGAGACGGGGAGCTGTTTTTT. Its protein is CASSRETRQGDGELFF.

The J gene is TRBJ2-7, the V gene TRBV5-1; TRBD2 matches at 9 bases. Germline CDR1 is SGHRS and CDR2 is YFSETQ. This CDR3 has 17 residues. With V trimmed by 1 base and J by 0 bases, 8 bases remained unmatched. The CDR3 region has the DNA TGCGCCAGCAGCTTGTTTAGCGGGGGCCTCAGCTCCTACGAGCAGTACTTC. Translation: CASSLFSGGLSSYEQYF.